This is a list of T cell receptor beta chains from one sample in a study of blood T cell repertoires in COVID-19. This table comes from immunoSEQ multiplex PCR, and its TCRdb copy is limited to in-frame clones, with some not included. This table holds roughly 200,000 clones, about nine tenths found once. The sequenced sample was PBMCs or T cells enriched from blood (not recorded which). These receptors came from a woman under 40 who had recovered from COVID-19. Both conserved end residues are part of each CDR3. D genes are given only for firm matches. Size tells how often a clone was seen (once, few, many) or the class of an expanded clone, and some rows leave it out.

CASSYRGGYNEQFF	TGTGCCAGCAGTTACCGGGGTGGCTACAATGAGCAGTTCTTC	14	once	TRBV6-2/TRBV6-3	TRBJ2-1	NA
CASSQDLRTGGEQYF	TGTGCCAGCAGCCAAGATCTAAGGACAGGGGGCGAGCAGTACTTC	15	NA	TRBV3-1/TRBV3-2	TRBJ2-7	TRBD1
CASSEPSLAGGADTQYF	TGTGCCAGCAGCGAGCCCTCGCTAGCGGGTGGGGCAGATACGCAGTATTTT	17	NA	TRBV9	TRBJ2-3	TRBD2
CASSLTGSGSSNYGYTF	TGCGCCAGCAGCTTGACGGGGTCGGGGTCCTCTAACTATGGCTACACCTTC	17	NA	TRBV5-1	TRBJ1-2	NA
CASSDSSYNSPLHF	TGTGCCAGCAGTGATAGCTCCTATAATTCACCCCTCCACTTT	14	NA	TRBV6-4	TRBJ1-6	NA
CATKRTSDGDTQYF	TGTGCCACCAAACGGACTAGCGATGGAGATACGCAGTATTTT	14	NA	TRBV24-1	TRBJ2-3	TRBD2
CASSSRGQGSPLHF	TGTGCCAGCAGTTCTCGTGGACAGGGCTCACCCCTCCACTTT	14	NA	TRBV27	TRBJ1-6	TRBD1
CASSQDLTGYEQYF	TGTGCCAGCAGCCAAGATTTGACAGGCTACGAGCAGTACTTC	14	NA	TRBV3-1/TRBV3-2	TRBJ2-7	NA
CASNRQFYQPQHF	TGTGCCAGCAACCGACAGTTTTATCAGCCCCAGCATTTT	13	NA	TRBV28	TRBJ1-5	NA
CASSSINQPQHF	TGTGCCAGCAGCTCCATTAATCAGCCCCAGCATTTT	12	NA	TRBV7-2	TRBJ1-5	NA
CASSIVDEGDNGYTF	TGTGCCAGTAGTATAGTCGATGAGGGGGATAATGGCTACACCTTC	15	NA	TRBV19	TRBJ1-2	NA
CATHPRGSGANVLTF	TGTGCCACCCACCCCAGGGGCTCTGGGGCCAACGTCCTGACTTTC	15	NA	TRBV19	TRBJ2-6	NA
CASSSRTGNTEAFF	TGTGCCAGTAGTTCAAGGACAGGGAACACTGAAGCTTTCTTT	14	once	TRBV19	TRBJ1-1	TRBD1
CASSRSRRDYGYTF	TGTGCCAGCAGCCGATCGCGGAGGGACTATGGCTACACCTTC	14	NA	TRBV4-2	TRBJ1-2	NA
CASSLVGTGKTYEQYF	TGCGCCAGCAGCTTGGTTGGGACAGGGAAAACCTACGAGCAGTACTTC	16	few	TRBV5-1	TRBJ2-7	TRBD1
CASSFGGRDTIYF	TGTGCCAGCAGCTTCGGAGGGCGGGACACCATATATTTT	13	NA	TRBV13	TRBJ1-3	NA
CASILLGAGGQYF	TGTGCCAGCATTCTTTTGGGGGCTGGAGGGCAGTACTTC	13	NA	TRBV5-6	TRBJ2-7	NA
CASSYGQDDIQYF	TGCGCCAGCAGCTATGGACAGGATGACATTCAGTACTTC	13	NA	TRBV5-1	TRBJ2-4	TRBD1
CAWIGDGTSYGYTF	TGTGCCTGGATTGGAGACGGGACAAGCTATGGCTACACCTTC	14	NA	TRBV30	TRBJ1-2	NA
CAGAGGASDTQYF	TGTGCCGGCGCAGGGGGCGCGTCAGATACGCAGTATTTT	13	NA	TRBV12-3/TRBV12-4	TRBJ2-3	TRBD1
CASSFSTSGGTDTQYF	TGTGCCAGCAGCTTTTCGACTAGCGGGGGGACAGATACGCAGTATTTT	16	NA	TRBV7-3	TRBJ2-3	TRBD2
CASSSTSGTGAEAFF	TGTGCCAGCAGCTCAACTTCTGGGACAGGGGCAGAAGCTTTCTTT	15	NA	TRBV11-3	TRBJ1-1	TRBD1
CASSPGGMGTEAFF	TGTGCCAGCAGCCCCGGGGGGATGGGGACTGAAGCTTTCTTT	14	NA	TRBV7-9	TRBJ1-1	NA
CASSQGAGSYNEQFF	TGCGCCAGCAGCCAAGGCGCGGGCTCCTACAATGAGCAGTTCTTC	15	once	TRBV4-3	TRBJ2-1	NA
CSVESGRSGYTF	TGCAGCGTTGAATCAGGGAGGAGCGGCTACACCTTC	12	NA	TRBV29-1	TRBJ1-2	NA
CASSITRLRDYGYTF	TGTGCCAGTAGTATAACGAGGTTGAGGGACTATGGCTACACCTTC	15	NA	TRBV19	TRBJ1-2	NA
CASSYGLNYGYTF	TGTGCCAGCAGTTACGGGCTGAACTATGGCTACACCTTC	13	NA	TRBV6-5	TRBJ1-2	NA
CSASGFRDTDTQYF	TGCAGTGCTAGTGGGTTCCGGGACACAGATACGCAGTATTTT	14	once	TRBV20-1	TRBJ2-3	NA
CASSARQGSNTGELFF	TGTGCCAGCAGCGCCCGACAGGGATCCAACACCGGGGAGCTGTTTTTT	16	once	TRBV9	TRBJ2-2	TRBD1
CASSLDTSSTDTQYF	TGTGCCAGCTCCCTGGACACATCGAGCACAGATACGCAGTATTTT	15	few	TRBV18	TRBJ2-3	NA
CASSSKIAGDVTGELFF	TGTGCCAGCAGCTCCAAAATAGCGGGCGACGTCACCGGGGAGCTGTTTTTT	17	NA	TRBV11-2	TRBJ2-2	TRBD2
CASSWLPGQGSGEQYF	TGTGCCAGCAGTTGGCTTCCGGGACAGGGTTCGGGCGAGCAGTACTTC	16	NA	TRBV5-4	TRBJ2-7	TRBD1
CASSASGRADNEQFF	TGTGCCAGCAGCGCTAGCGGGAGGGCCGACAATGAGCAGTTCTTC	15	NA	TRBV9	TRBJ2-1	TRBD2